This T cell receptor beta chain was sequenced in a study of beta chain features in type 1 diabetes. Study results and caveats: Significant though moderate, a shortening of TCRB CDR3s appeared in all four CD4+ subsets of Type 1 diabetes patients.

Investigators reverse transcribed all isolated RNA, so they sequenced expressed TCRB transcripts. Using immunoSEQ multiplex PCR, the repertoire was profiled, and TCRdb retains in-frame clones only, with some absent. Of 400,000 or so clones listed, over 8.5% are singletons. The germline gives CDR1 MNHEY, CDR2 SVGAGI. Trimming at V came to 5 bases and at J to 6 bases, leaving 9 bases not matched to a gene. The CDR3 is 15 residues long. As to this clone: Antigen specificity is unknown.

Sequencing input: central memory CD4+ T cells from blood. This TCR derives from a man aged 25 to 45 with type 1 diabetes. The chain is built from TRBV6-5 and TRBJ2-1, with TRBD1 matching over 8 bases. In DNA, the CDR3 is TGTGCCAGCAGTACTCGGGACAGGTACGGCAATGAGCAGTTCTTC. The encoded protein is CASSTRDRYGNEQFF.